This T cell receptor (beta chain) was sequenced during a study of blood T cells in healthy people across ages. Notes on the study in general: It was found that TCR beta diversity correlated strongly with the percentage of naive T cells.

Sample-barcoded 5' priming and a J-beta primer mix drove a second PCR of roughly 6 to 12 cycles. TCRdb called the 5' RACE reads again in MiXCR, with one record for every CDR3 protein. The profile covers over 1,500,000 distinct CDR3 sequences, with roughly 43% appearing a single time and more than 20% taken by the ten largest. CDR1 is SGHTA, CDR2 FQGNSA, per germline. The CDR3 is 14 residues long. The V and J ends lost 4 bases and 7 bases respectively, with 16 bases between them. The sample holds many counts of this clonotype. Its antigen remains unknown. This TCR came from a human donor in good health. Sequencing was done on a sample of blood. The V call is TRBV7-2, the J call TRBJ2-5; D is ambiguous. CDR3 nucleotides: TGTGCCAGCAGCTCAGAGAGAATAGTTGGGACCCAGTACTTC. As protein: CASSSERIVGTQYF. The whole variable domain, remainder taken from reference TRBV7-2 and TRBJ2-5, is GAGVSQSPSNKVTEKGKDVELRCDPISGHTALYWYRQSLGQGLEFLIYFQGNSAPDKSGLPSDRFSAERTGGSVSTLTIQRTQQEDSAVYLCASSSERIVGTQYFGPGTRLLVL.